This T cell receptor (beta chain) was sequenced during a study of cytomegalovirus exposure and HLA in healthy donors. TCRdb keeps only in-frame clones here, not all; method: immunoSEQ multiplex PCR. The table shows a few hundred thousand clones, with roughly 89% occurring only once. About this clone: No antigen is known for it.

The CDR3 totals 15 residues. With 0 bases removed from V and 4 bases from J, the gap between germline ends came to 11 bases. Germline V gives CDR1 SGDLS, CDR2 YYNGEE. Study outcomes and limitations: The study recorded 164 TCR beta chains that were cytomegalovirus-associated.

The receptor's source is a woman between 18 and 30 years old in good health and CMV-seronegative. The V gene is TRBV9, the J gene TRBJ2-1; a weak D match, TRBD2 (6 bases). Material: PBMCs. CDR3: CASSVALAQYNEQFF. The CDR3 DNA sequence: TGTGCCAGCAGCGTAGCTCTAGCGCAGTACAATGAGCAGTTCTTC.